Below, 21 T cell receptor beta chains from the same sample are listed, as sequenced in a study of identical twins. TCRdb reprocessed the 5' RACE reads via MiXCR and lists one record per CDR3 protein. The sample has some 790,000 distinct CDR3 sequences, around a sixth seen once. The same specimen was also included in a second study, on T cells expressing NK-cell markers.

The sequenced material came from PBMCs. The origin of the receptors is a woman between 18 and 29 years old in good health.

CDR3 sequence: CASSRHANREQFF. In nucleotides, the CDR3 is TGCGCCAGCAGCCGCCACGCCAACAGGGAGCAGTTCTTC. The chain has TRBV5-1 and TRBJ2-1, with D possibly matching TRBD1 (5 bases). The CDR3 loop spans 13 amino acids. Germline V gene data show CDR1 as SGHRS and CDR2 as YFSETQ. Trimming pared 4 bases from V and 10 bases from J, leaving 15 bases between.

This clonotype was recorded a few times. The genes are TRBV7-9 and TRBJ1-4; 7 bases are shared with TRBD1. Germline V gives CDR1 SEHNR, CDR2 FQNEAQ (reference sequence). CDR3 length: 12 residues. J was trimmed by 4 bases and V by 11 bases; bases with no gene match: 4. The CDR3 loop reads CAQDRLNEKLFF. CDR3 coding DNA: TGTGCCCAGGACAGGCTTAATGAAAAACTGTTTTTT.

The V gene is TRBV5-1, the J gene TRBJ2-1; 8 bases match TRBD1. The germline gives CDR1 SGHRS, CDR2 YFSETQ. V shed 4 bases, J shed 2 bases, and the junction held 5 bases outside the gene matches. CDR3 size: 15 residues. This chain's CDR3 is CASSLEDRAYNEQFF. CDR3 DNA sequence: TGCGCCAGCAGCCTGGAGGACAGGGCCTACAATGAGCAGTTCTTC.

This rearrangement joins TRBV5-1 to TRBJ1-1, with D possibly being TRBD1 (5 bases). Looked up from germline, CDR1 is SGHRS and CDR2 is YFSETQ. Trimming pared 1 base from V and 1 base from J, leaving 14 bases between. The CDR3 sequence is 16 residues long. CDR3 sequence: CASSLQGTNANTEAFF. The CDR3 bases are TGCGCCAGCAGCTTGCAGGGAACGAATGCGAACACTGAAGCTTTCTTT. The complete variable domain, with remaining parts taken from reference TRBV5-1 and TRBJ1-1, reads KAGVTQTPRYLIKTRGQQVTLSCSPISGHRSVSWYQQTPGQGLQFLFEYFSETQRNKGNFPGRFSGRQFSNSRSEMNVSTLELGDSALYLCASSLQGTNANTEAFFGQGTRLTVV.

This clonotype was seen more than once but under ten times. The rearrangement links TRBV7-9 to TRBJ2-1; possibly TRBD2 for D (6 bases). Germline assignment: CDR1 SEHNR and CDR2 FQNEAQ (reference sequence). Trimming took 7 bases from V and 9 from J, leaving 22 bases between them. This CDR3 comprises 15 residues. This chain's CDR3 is CASTVWSGGVSEQFF. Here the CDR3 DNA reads TGTGCCAGCACCGTATGGAGTGGCGGGGTGAGTGAGCAGTTCTTC.

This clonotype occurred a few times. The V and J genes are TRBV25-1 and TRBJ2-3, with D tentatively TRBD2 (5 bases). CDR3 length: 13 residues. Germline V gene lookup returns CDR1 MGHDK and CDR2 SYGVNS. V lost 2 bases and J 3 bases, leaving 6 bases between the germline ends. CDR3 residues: CASSEVATDTQYF. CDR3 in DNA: TGTGCCAGCAGTGAAGTAGCGACAGATACGCAGTATTTT.

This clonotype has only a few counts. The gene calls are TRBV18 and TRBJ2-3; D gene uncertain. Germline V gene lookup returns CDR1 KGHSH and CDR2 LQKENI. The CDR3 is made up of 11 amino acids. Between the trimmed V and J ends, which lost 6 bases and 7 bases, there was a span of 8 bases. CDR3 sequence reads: CASSPENTQYF. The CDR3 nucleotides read TGTGCCAGCTCTCCCGAGAATACGCAGTATTTT.

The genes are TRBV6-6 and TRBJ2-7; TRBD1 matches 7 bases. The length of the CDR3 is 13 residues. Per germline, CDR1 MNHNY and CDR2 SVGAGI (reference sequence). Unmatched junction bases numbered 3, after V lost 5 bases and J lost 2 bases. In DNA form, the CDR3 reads TGTGCCAGCAGTACGGGACAGCCCTACGAGCAGTACTTC. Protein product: CASSTGQPYEQYF.

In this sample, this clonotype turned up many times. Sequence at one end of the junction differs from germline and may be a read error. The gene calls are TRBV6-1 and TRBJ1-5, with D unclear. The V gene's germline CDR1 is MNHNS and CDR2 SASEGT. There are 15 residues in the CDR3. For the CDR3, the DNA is TGTGCCAGCGGTGACCTATCGTGGGCAAATCAGCCCCAGCATTTT. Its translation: CASGDLSWANQPQHF.

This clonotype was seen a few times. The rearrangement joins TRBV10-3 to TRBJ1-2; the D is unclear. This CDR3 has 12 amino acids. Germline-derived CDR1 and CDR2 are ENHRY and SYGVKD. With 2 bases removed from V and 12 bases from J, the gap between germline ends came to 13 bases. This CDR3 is CAISEIRTDDTF. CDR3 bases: TGTGCCATCAGTGAGATTCGGACCGACGACACCTTC.

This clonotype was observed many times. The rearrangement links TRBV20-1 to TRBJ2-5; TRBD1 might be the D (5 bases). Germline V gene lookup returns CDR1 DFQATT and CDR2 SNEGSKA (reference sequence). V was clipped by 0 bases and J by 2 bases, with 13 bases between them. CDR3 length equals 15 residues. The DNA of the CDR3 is TGCAGTGCTAGAGATTTCCAGACAGAACAAGAGACCCAGTACTTC. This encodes CSARDFQTEQETQYF.

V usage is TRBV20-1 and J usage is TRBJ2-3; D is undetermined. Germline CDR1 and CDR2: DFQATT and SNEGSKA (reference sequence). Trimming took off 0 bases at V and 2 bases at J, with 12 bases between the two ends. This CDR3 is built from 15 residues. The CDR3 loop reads CSAREGGVATDTQYF. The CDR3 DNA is TGCAGTGCTAGAGAGGGCGGAGTGGCCACAGATACGCAGTATTTT.

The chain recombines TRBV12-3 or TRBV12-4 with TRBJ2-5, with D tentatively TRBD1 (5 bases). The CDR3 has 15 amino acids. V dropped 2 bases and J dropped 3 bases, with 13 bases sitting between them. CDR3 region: CASSLFQGSEETQYF. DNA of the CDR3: TGTGCCAGCAGTTTATTTCAGGGATCGGAAGAGACCCAGTACTTC.

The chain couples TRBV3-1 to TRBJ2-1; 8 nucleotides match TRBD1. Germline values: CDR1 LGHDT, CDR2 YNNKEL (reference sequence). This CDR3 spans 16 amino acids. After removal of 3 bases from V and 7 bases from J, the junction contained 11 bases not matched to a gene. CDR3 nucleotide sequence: TGTGCCAGCAGCCAGGCCAGGGGGCGCGGAGGAAATGAGCAGTTCTTC. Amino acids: CASSQARGRGGNEQFF.

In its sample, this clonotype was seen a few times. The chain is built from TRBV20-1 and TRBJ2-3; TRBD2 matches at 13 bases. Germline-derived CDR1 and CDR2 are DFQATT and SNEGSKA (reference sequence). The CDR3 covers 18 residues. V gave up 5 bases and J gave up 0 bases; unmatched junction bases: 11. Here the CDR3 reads CSARPGLAGVASTDTQYF. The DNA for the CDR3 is TGCAGTGCTCGACCAGGACTAGCGGGAGTCGCTAGCACAGATACGCAGTATTTT.

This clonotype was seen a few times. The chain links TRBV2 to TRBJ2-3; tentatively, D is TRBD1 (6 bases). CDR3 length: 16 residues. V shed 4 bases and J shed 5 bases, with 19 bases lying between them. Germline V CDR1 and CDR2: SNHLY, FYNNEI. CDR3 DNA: TGTGCCAGCAGTGTGTCATTCTCAGGGGTTAAAGATACGCAGTATTTT. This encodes CASSVSFSGVKDTQYF.

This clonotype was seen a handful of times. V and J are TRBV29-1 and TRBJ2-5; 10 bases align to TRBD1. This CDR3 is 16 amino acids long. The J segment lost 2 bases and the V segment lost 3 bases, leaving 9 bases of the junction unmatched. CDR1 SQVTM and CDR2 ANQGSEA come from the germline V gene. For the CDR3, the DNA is TGCAGCGTTGATTTGGGGGACAGGGGTGATCAAGAGACCCAGTACTTC. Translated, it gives CSVDLGDRGDQETQYF.

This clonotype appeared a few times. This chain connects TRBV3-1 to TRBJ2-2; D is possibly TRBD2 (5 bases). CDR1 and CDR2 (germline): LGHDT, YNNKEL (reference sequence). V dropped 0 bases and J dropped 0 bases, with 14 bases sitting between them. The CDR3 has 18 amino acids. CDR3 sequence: CASSQDGGPRANTGELFF. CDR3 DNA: TGTGCCAGCAGCCAAGATGGCGGACCGCGGGCGAACACCGGGGAGCTGTTTTTT.

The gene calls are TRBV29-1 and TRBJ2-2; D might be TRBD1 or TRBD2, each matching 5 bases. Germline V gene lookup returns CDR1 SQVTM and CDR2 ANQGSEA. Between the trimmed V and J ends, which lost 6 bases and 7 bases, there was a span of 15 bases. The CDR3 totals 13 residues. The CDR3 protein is CSVPNAGGGELFF. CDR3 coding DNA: TGCAGCGTCCCGAACGCTGGGGGCGGGGAGCTGTTTTTT.

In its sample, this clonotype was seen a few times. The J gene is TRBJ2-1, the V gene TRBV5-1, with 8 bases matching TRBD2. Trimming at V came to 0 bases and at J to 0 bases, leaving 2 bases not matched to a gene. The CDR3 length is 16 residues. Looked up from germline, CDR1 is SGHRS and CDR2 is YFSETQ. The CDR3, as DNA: TGCGCCAGCAGCTTGGTTAGCGGGATCTCCTACAATGAGCAGTTCTTC. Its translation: CASSLVSGISYNEQFF.

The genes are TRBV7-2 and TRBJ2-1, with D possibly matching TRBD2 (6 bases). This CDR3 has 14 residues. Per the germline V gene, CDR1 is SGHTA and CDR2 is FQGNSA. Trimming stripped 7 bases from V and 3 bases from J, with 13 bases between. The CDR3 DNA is TGTGCCAGCACCTCCAGTAGCGGCTACAATGAGCAGTTCTTC. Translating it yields CASTSSSGYNEQFF. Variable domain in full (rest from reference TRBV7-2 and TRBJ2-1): GAGVSQSPSNKVTEKGKDVELRCDPISGHTALYWYRQSLGQGLEFLIYFQGNSAPDKSGLPSDRFSAERTGGSVSTLTIQRTQQEDSAVYLCASTSSSGYNEQFFGPGTRLTVL.